Each of the 30 T cell receptor beta chains below was sequenced from the same sample in a study of long-term antiretroviral therapy in people with HIV. The run of the v3.0 immunoSEQ assay was at survey level. The table came from immunoSEQ multiplex PCR; TCRdb's copy has only in-frame clones and leaves some out. The sample yields tens of thousands of clones, 85% to 90% seen once. The sequenced sample was unsorted PBMCs, obtained 0.8 years after starting antiretroviral therapy. The source of these receptors is a young woman with HIV.

A single count supports this clone. The rearrangement joins TRBV9 to TRBJ1-2, with D possibly TRBD1 on 6 matching bases. V was pared by 4 bases and J by 4 bases, with 14 bases between. The CDR3 totals 14 residues. CDR1 is SGDLS, CDR2 YYNGEE, per germline. The CDR3 nucleotides read TGTGCCAGCAGCAGCGCGGGAGGGGGCTATGGCTACACCTTC. Translation: CASSSAGGGYGYTF.

The rearrangement joins TRBV19 to TRBJ1-4, with a possible D match to TRBD1 (6 bases). This CDR3 spans 14 amino acids. Trimming took off 5 bases at V and 8 bases at J, with 15 bases between the two ends. Germline CDR1 and CDR2: LNHDA and SQIVND (reference sequence). The CDR3 sequence is CASSGWGAGEKLFF. Here the CDR3 DNA reads TGTGCCAGTAGTGGTTGGGGGGCTGGAGAAAAACTGTTTTTT.

The rearrangement joins TRBV5-1 to TRBJ1-2; perhaps TRBD1 as D (6 bases). Germline V CDR1 and CDR2: SGHRS, YFSETQ. The CDR3 spans 13 residues. Deletions cut 1 base from V and 6 bases from J, with 10 bases between. CDR3 loop: CASSLTGKDGYTF. Here the CDR3 DNA reads TGCGCCAGCAGCTTGACAGGGAAGGATGGCTACACCTTC.

The rearrangement uses TRBV7-2 and TRBJ2-1; 7 bases are a match to TRBD1. Trimming at V came to 2 bases and at J to 0 bases, leaving 4 bases not matched to a gene. This CDR3 comprises 16 residues. Germline V gives CDR1 SGHTA, CDR2 FQGNSA. The CDR3 region has the DNA TGTGCCAGCAGCTTAAGACAGGGTCGCTCCTACAATGAGCAGTTCTTC. Amino acid sequence: CASSLRQGRSYNEQFF.

The rearrangement joins TRBV7-9 to TRBJ2-1, with 12 bases lining up with TRBD2. This CDR3 is 15 amino acids long. Germline CDR1 is SEHNR and CDR2 is FQNEAQ (reference sequence). J gave up 6 bases and V 5 bases, and 5 bases lay outside the gene matches. CDR3 in DNA: TGTGCCAGCAGCCCCGGACTAGCGGGGACCAATGAGCAGTTCTTC. Its protein product is CASSPGLAGTNEQFF.

V and J are TRBV7-3 and TRBJ1-2; D is possibly TRBD1 (5 bases). The CDR3 runs 15 residues. The germline gives CDR1 SGHTA, CDR2 FQGTGA. V was trimmed by 5 bases and J by 4 bases, leaving 17 bases between them. CDR3 loop: CASSPDTRDPYGYTF. CDR3 coding DNA: TGTGCCAGCAGCCCGGATACCAGGGACCCCTATGGCTACACCTTC.

The gene calls are TRBV29-1 and TRBJ2-2, with 7 bases that match TRBD1. This CDR3 comprises 12 residues. The germline CDR1 and CDR2 sequences are SQVTM and ANQGSEA. After removal of 2 bases from V and 6 bases from J, the junction contained 0 bases not matched to a gene. CDR3 bases: TGCAGCGTTGAAAGGGGGCCCGGGGAGCTGTTTTTT. This sequence encodes CSVERGPGELFF.

This chain links TRBV6-5 with TRBJ2-5, with 8 nucleotides matching TRBD1. Germline V CDR1 and CDR2: MNHEY, SVGAGI. The CDR3 has 15 residues. V was pared by 5 bases and J by 5 bases, with 10 bases of the junction left unmatched. CDR3 nucleotides: TGTGCCAGCAGTATACAGGGGGTCCCTAGGGAGACCCAGTACTTC. Amino acid sequence: CASSIQGVPRETQYF.

CDR3 loop: CAISESSTPPGETQYF. CDR3 bases: TGTGCCATCAGTGAGTCGTCGACTCCTCCTGGGGAGACCCAGTACTTC. The chain couples TRBV10-3 to TRBJ2-5; no clear D. The CDR3 has 16 residues. Germline V gene lookup returns CDR1 ENHRY and CDR2 SYGVKD. The germline V and J ends were trimmed by 0 bases and 5 bases, with 16 bases remaining between them.

V gene TRBV6-5 combines with J gene TRBJ2-5, with TRBD1 as a possible D gene (5 bases). Trimming left V 0 bases short and J 1 base short, with 9 bases between. Germline V CDR1 and CDR2: MNHEY, SVGAGI. The CDR3 covers 15 residues. Here the CDR3 DNA reads TGTGCCAGCAGTTACTCGGGGCGGAGCCAAGAGACCCAGTACTTC. It codes for CASSYSGRSQETQYF.

Of note for this clone: One end of the junction varies from germline; a read error may be responsible. This chain uses TRBV15 with TRBJ1-1, with no clear D. The CDR3 extends over 14 amino acids. From germline, CDR1 is LNHNV and CDR2 YYDKDF (reference sequence). The CDR3 reads CATSRDTGNAEAFF. The CDR3, as DNA: TGTGCCACCAGCAGAGATACGGGGAACGCTGAAGCTTTCTTT.

The rearrangement joins TRBV18 to TRBJ1-5, with a tentative D call TRBD1 (6 bases). The CDR3 runs to 14 residues. Germline V gives CDR1 KGHSH, CDR2 LQKENI. Trimming removed 6 bases from V and 6 bases from J, with 15 bases in between. This CDR3 reads CASSLEGGIQPQHF. The CDR3 DNA follows: TGTGCCAGCTCCCTGGAAGGGGGTATTCAGCCCCAGCATTTT.

The CDR3 spells CASSLFSSTNEKLFF. CDR3 bases: TGTGCCAGCAGCTTATTCAGCTCAACTAATGAAAAACTGTTTTTT. This chain joins TRBV7-9 and TRBJ1-4; no reliable D call. Per the germline V gene, CDR1 is SEHNR and CDR2 is FQNEAQ (reference sequence). The CDR3 is 15 residues long. V shed 2 bases and J shed 0 bases, with 7 bases lying between them.

The chain uses TRBV21-1 and TRBJ1-1; TRBD1 was called by the table and not checked on the DNA. TRBV21-1 is deemed a pseudogene. The CDR3 loop spans 16 amino acids. The CDR3 loop is CASSDSLQGHRTEAFF. The CDR3 region has the DNA TGTGCCAGCAGCGATTCCTTACAGGGTCATCGCACTGAAGCTTTCTTT.

This rearrangement joins TRBV11-3 to TRBJ1-1, with D unclear. CDR3 size: 13 residues. Germline loops: CDR1 SGHNT, CDR2 YENEEA. V lost 2 bases and J 0 bases, leaving 4 bases between the germline ends. CDR3 amino acids: CASSLQVNTEAFF. CDR3 sequence (DNA): TGTGCCAGCAGCTTACAAGTGAACACTGAAGCTTTCTTT.

This sequence joins TRBV5-1 and TRBJ1-3, with no clear D. There are 16 residues in the CDR3. Germline CDR1 SGHRS, CDR2 YFSETQ. Trimming took 4 bases from V and 0 from J, leaving 14 bases between them. The CDR3 region is CASSPDFMGSGNTIYF. For the CDR3, the DNA is TGCGCCAGCAGCCCGGACTTTATGGGCTCTGGAAACACCATATATTTT.

In nucleotides, the CDR3 is TGTGCCAGCACTTGGTACAATGAGCAGTTCTTC. It codes for CASTWYNEQFF. V usage is TRBV6-1 and J usage is TRBJ2-1, with D unresolved. The V end was cut by 7 bases, the J end by 4 bases, with 5 bases between. CDR1 MNHNS and CDR2 SASEGT come from the germline V gene. This CDR3 contains 11 residues.

The chain links TRBV2 to TRBJ2-5, with D maybe TRBD2 (5 bases). The CDR3 length is 14 residues. With 6 bases removed from V and 5 bases from J, the gap between germline ends came to 16 bases. Germline V gives CDR1 SNHLY, CDR2 FYNNEI. CDR3 sequence reads: CASSGFMGVETQYF. Here the CDR3 DNA reads TGTGCCAGCAGCGGTTTTATGGGAGTCGAGACCCAGTACTTC.

This sequence joins TRBV30 and TRBJ1-6; D is unresolved. CDR1 and CDR2 from the germline V gene are GTSNPN and SVGIG (reference sequence). CDR3 length equals 12 residues. V was trimmed by 3 bases and J by 6 bases, leaving 6 bases between them. The CDR3 nucleotides are TGTGCCTGGAGGACTATTAATTCACCCCTCCACTTT. Protein product: CAWRTINSPLHF. The whole variable domain, remainder taken from reference TRBV30 and TRBJ1-6, is SQTIHQWPATLVQPVGSPLSLECTVEGTSNPNLYWYRQAAGRGLQLLFYSVGIGQISSEVPQNLSASRPQDRQFILSSKKLLLSDSGFYLCAWRTINSPLHFGNGTRLTVT.

A word on this clone: The germline gene is not matched at one end of the junction; a read error may be the cause. The chain carries TRBV6-1 and TRBJ1-5; TRBD1 matches 9 bases. Germline CDR1 reads MNHNS; CDR2 reads SASEGT. CDR3 size: 16 residues. The CDR3 spells CASSQARDRVEQPQHF. The CDR3 region has the DNA TGTGCCAGCAGTCAAGCCCGGGACAGGGTTGAACAGCCCCAGCATTTT.

The V gene is TRBV2, the J gene TRBJ2-2; 8 nucleotides agree with TRBD1. This CDR3 has 16 residues. Trimming cost V 7 bases and J 5 bases; bases outside gene matches: 12. Germline V gene sequence: CDR1 SNHLY, CDR2 FYNNEI. The CDR3 loop is CASTPWQGARTGELFF. In nucleotides, the CDR3 is TGTGCCAGCACCCCATGGCAGGGGGCGCGGACCGGGGAGCTGTTTTTT.

This sequence joins TRBV2 and TRBJ2-7, with 8 nucleotides matching TRBD1. Germline V gene lookup returns CDR1 SNHLY and CDR2 FYNNEI. The CDR3 extends over 13 amino acids. With V trimmed by 10 bases and J by 2 bases, 7 bases remained unmatched. Here the CDR3 reads CATSTGVPYEQYV. The CDR3 coding sequence is TGTGCCACCTCGACAGGGGTACCCTACGAGCAGTACGTC.

The genes are TRBV6-6 and TRBJ2-5, with 9 bases identical to TRBD1. The CDR3 length is 14 residues. V lost 6 bases to trimming and J lost 3 bases; unmatched junction nucleotides: 5. The germline CDR1 and CDR2 sequences are MNHNY and SVGAGI (reference sequence). The CDR3 loop reads CASRSDRGKETQYF. CDR3 DNA: TGTGCCAGCAGATCGGACAGGGGAAAAGAGACCCAGTACTTC.

Here the CDR3 reads CASSATSGVFETQYF. The DNA for the CDR3 is TGTGCCAGCAGTGCGACTAGCGGGGTGTTCGAGACCCAGTACTTC. The chain joins TRBV2 to TRBJ2-5; 11 bases are shared with TRBD2. V lost 4 bases to trimming and J lost 5 bases; unmatched junction nucleotides: 6. The CDR3 covers 15 residues. Germline loops: CDR1 SNHLY, CDR2 FYNNEI. The entire variable domain, with the rest obtained from reference TRBV2 and TRBJ2-5, is as follows: EPEVTQTPSHQVTQMGQEVILRCVPISNHLYFYWYRQILGQKVEFLVSFYNNEISEKSEIFDDQFSVERPDGSNFTLKIRSTKLEDSAMYFCASSATSGVFETQYFGPGTRLLVL.

This clone has just one count. This chain links TRBV6-5 with TRBJ2-2, with TRBD2 matching over 8 bases. The trim removed 6 bases at V and 5 bases at J, leaving 8 bases unmatched. The V gene's germline CDR1 is MNHEY and CDR2 SVGAGI. The CDR3 is 15 residues long. Here the CDR3 DNA reads TGTGCCAGCAGCACAGGGACTAGTGGTACCGGGGAGCTGTTTTTT. This codes for CASSTGTSGTGELFF.

This sequence joins TRBV2 and TRBJ2-1; 9 positions agree with TRBD1. The CDR3 contains 16 residues. The junction had 13 bases not matched to a gene; V was cut back by 6 bases and J by 7 bases. Germline V lookup: CDR1 SNHLY, CDR2 FYNNEI. CDR3 protein: CASRISLQGAQNEQFF. Here the CDR3 DNA reads TGTGCCAGCAGAATAAGCTTACAGGGGGCACAGAATGAGCAGTTCTTC.

The V gene is TRBV5-1, the J gene TRBJ1-4; D perhaps matches TRBD1 (5 bases). Germline values: CDR1 SGHRS, CDR2 YFSETQ. V was pared by 4 bases and J by 6 bases, with 16 bases between. The CDR3 loop spans 15 amino acids. For the CDR3, the DNA is TGCGCCAGCAGCCGCGGCGGGACGGAAGATGAAAAACTGTTTTTT. Translated: CASSRGGTEDEKLFF. The variable domain in full, with the rest retrieved from reference TRBV5-1 and TRBJ1-4, is KAGVTQTPRYLIKTRGQQVTLSCSPISGHRSVSWYQQTPGQGLQFLFEYFSETQRNKGNFPGRFSGRQFSNSRSEMNVSTLELGDSALYLCASSRGGTEDEKLFFGSGTQLSVL.

The J gene is TRBJ1-4, the V gene TRBV27, with no clear D. Deletions cut 6 bases from V and 3 bases from J, with 14 bases between. There are 15 residues in the CDR3. Germline assignment: CDR1 MNHEY and CDR2 SMNVEV (reference sequence). The CDR3 coding sequence is TGTGCCAGCAGATTCGAGGGATCGGCTAATGAAAAACTGTTTTTT. It codes for CASRFEGSANEKLFF.

The chain combines TRBV4-1 with TRBJ1-5; 9 nucleotides match TRBD1. CDR3 length equals 15 residues. The V and J ends lost 2 bases and 7 bases, in that order; junction bases with no gene match: 6. Germline values: CDR1 MGHRA, CDR2 YSYEKL. The CDR3 spells CASSQWDRDEQPQHF. The CDR3 coding sequence is TGCGCCAGCAGCCAATGGGACAGGGACGAGCAGCCCCAGCATTTT.

J is TRBJ1-2 and V is TRBV7-8; D may be TRBD1 (6 bases). The CDR3 is made up of 14 amino acids. Germline V gene sequence: CDR1 SGHVS, CDR2 FQNEAQ. Trimming stripped 4 bases from V and 8 bases from J, with 17 bases between. The CDR3 here is CASSSLQGDDGYTF. The CDR3 DNA reads TGTGCCAGCAGCTCCCTACAGGGAGACGACGGCTACACCTTC.